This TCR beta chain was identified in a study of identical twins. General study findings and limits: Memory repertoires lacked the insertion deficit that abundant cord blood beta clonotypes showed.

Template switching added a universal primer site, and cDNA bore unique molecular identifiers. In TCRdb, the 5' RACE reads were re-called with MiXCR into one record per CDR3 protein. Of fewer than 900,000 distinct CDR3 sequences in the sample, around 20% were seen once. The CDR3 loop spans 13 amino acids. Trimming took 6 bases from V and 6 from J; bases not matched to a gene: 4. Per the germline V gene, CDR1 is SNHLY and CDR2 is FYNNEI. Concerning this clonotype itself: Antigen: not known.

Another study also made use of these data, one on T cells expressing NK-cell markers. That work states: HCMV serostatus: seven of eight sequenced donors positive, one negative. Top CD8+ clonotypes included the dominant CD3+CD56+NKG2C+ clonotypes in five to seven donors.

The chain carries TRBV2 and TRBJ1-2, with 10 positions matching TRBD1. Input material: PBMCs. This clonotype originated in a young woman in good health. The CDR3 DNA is TGTGCCAGCAGCGGACAGGGGGTCGATGGCTACACCTTC. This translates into CASSGQGVDGYTF.